This section outlines one T cell receptor (beta chain) sequence together with its context. Its target is not known. This sample was included in a study of cytomegalovirus exposure and HLA in healthy donors. V was shortened by 4 bases and J by 6 bases, with 4 bases between the two germline ends. The CDR3 is 10 amino acids. Germline loops: CDR1 SNHLY, CDR2 FYNNEI. General observations from the study: Previous analysis showed most TCR beta V segments were productive about 87% or about 30% of the time. Rare TCR sequences predominated, though certain public TCRs were found in many donors. DRB1 had the most TCR associations and HLA-C the fewest, a later analysis found, with rates varying by HLA locus.

Regarding donors, all were healthy bone marrow donors. Use of 60 Vbeta and 13 Jbeta primers characterized the PCR. Profiling relied on immunoSEQ multiplex PCR, and the TCRdb table lists in-frame clones only, not all of them. The sample has fewer than 250,000 clones, around 75% seen once; the top ten hold approximately 3.1%. The clonotype comes from a woman in her twenties or thirties in good health and CMV-seropositive. The sequenced sample was PBMCs. The J gene is TRBJ2-7, the V gene TRBV2; D gene unclear. The CDR3 bases are TGTGCCAGCAGTGGGCCCGAGCAGTACTTC. Amino acid sequence: CASSGPEQYF. The whole variable domain, remainder taken from reference TRBV2 and TRBJ2-7, is EPEVTQTPSHQVTQMGQEVILRCVPISNHLYFYWYRQILGQKVEFLVSFYNNEISEKSEIFDDQFSVERPDGSNFTLKIRSTKLEDSAMYFCASSGPEQYFGPGTRLTVT.